What follows are 6 T cell receptor beta chains derived from one specimen sequenced in a study of T cell changes during pregnancy in multiple sclerosis. Clones were read by immunoSEQ multiplex PCR, and TCRdb kept only the in-frame ones, dropping some. The sample has roughly 30,000 clones; 85% to 90% are singletons. This specimen was CD8+ T cells from peripheral blood mononuclear cells, taken after pregnancy. Receptor source: a female donor with multiple sclerosis, enrolled in a pregnancy study.

This chain links TRBV14 with TRBJ2-3; 7 bases are shared with TRBD2. The CDR3 totals 19 residues. Germline CDR1 reads SGHDN; CDR2 reads FVKESK. Trimming at V came to 0 bases and at J to 5 bases, leaving 17 bases not matched to a gene. Here the CDR3 reads CASSQDRSGGESGEDTQYF. The CDR3, as DNA: TGTGCCAGCAGCCAAGATAGGAGCGGCGGGGAGAGCGGGGAAGATACGCAGTATTTT.

This chain connects TRBV9 to TRBJ2-7, with 8 bases fitting TRBD1. The V and J ends lost 3 bases and 6 bases, in that order; junction bases with no gene match: 11. Germline lookup yields CDR1 SGDLS and CDR2 YYNGEE. The CDR3 length is 15 residues. This chain's CDR3 is CASSARGDRTGEQYF. DNA for the CDR3: TGTGCCAGCAGCGCTAGGGGGGACAGGACCGGCGAGCAGTACTTC. The whole variable domain, filled in from reference TRBV9 and TRBJ2-7, reads DSGVTQTPKHLITATGQRVTLRCSPRSGDLSVYWYQQSLDQGLQFLIQYYNGEERAKGNILERFSAQQFPDLHSELNLSSLELGDSALYFCASSARGDRTGEQYFGPGTRLTVT.

The chain recombines TRBV7-2 with TRBJ2-1; D gene unclear. Germline loops: CDR1 SGHTA, CDR2 FQGNSA. This CDR3 has 12 residues. V was cut by 3 bases and J by 6 bases, with 6 bases left in between. The CDR3 nucleotides are TGTGCCAGCAGCTTGAGCGTCAATGAGCAGTTCTTC. This gives the protein CASSLSVNEQFF. The whole variable domain, filled in from reference TRBV7-2 and TRBJ2-1, reads GAGVSQSPSNKVTEKGKDVELRCDPISGHTALYWYRQSLGQGLEFLIYFQGNSAPDKSGLPSDRFSAERTGGSVSTLTIQRTQQEDSAVYLCASSLSVNEQFFGPGTRLTVL.

This clone showed up just once. At one end the junction does not follow the germline gene, possibly because of a read error. The chain is built from TRBV7-7 and TRBJ2-1; 9 nucleotides align to TRBD2. The germline gives CDR1 SSHAT, CDR2 FNYEAQ (reference sequence). This CDR3 has 17 amino acids. The CDR3 region has the DNA TGTGCTAGCAGCTTGGGCGGGGGGGCATACGCCTACAATGAGCAGTTCTTC. Translating gives CASSLGGGAYAYNEQFF.

J is TRBJ2-7 and V is TRBV2; a weak D match, TRBD1 (6 bases). Germline V gene data show CDR1 as SNHLY and CDR2 as FYNNEI. Trimming took 8 bases from V and 2 from J, leaving 10 bases between them. This CDR3 spans 12 amino acids. This CDR3 is CASWGTTYEQYF. The CDR3 coding sequence is TGTGCCAGCTGGGGGACAACCTACGAGCAGTACTTC.

This sequence joins TRBV4-3 and TRBJ1-2; D may be TRBD1 (6 bases). The V end was cut by 4 bases, the J end by 5 bases, with 11 bases between. Germline V gene lookup returns CDR1 LGHNA and CDR2 YSLEER. This CDR3 has 13 residues. CDR3 region: CASSPGQRYGYTF. The CDR3 DNA reads as TGCGCCAGCAGCCCCGGACAGAGATATGGCTACACCTTC.